One sample yielded the 20 T cell receptor beta chains listed below, sequenced in a study of T cells in Graves' hyperthyroidism and ophthalmopathy. Amplification of TCR beta CDR3 regions used RNA as the template. An initial round of RT-PCR targeting the TCR CDR3 relied on the HTBI primer set. TCRdb re-analysed the multiplex PCR reads in MiXCR, keeping a single row per CDR3 protein. In the table there are a few hundred thousand distinct CDR3 sequences, 15% to 18% of which are singletons. Sequencing was performed on blood. The receptors were sampled from a woman in her 30s with Graves' hyperthyroidism.

This clonotype was detected ten times or more. The CDR3 DNA reads as TGCAGCGTTGACCCCCGATCAGGACCCGAACTCAACCCCAAAGCTAACTATGGCTACACCTTC. It is translated as CSVDPRSGPELNPKANYGYTF. The V call is TRBV29-1, the J call TRBJ1-2, with D unclear. This CDR3 is 21 amino acids long. Germline CDR1 SQVTM, CDR2 ANQGSEA. V shed 3 bases and J shed 0 bases, with 32 bases lying between them.

This clonotype was seen many times. The gene calls are TRBV7-9 and TRBJ2-7; unclear D gene. Germline V gene data show CDR1 as SEHNR and CDR2 as FQNEAQ (reference sequence). The CDR3 extends over 15 amino acids. V shed 2 bases and J shed 5 bases, with 16 bases lying between them. CDR3 nucleotides: TGTGCCAGCAGCTTATCTTGGGATTACGTGGACGAGCAGTACTTC. The encoded protein is CASSLSWDYVDEQYF.

About this clonotype: A read error may explain this, as a much larger clone is one base away. V usage is TRBV20-1 and J usage is TRBJ1-1; no firm D call. CDR3 length: 13 amino acids. Germline CDR1 reads DFQATT; CDR2 reads SNEGSKA (reference sequence). V lost 5 bases, J lost 3 bases, and 13 bases lay in between. The CDR3 nucleotides are TGCAGTGCTTCCGTAAATTCGGACACTGAAGCTTTCTTT. Its translation: CSASVNSDTEAFF.

This clonotype was found a few times. The chain couples TRBV7-2 to TRBJ2-6; D might be TRBD1 (6 bases). V was clipped by 3 bases and J by 0 bases, with 12 bases between them. CDR1 and CDR2 (germline): SGHTA, FQGNSA. The CDR3 covers 17 residues. In DNA, the CDR3 is TGTGCCAGCAGCTTGGACAGCGGATTCTCTGGGGCCAACGTCCTGACTTTC. Amino acid sequence: CASSLDSGFSGANVLTF.

In its sample, this clonotype was seen a few times. The chain uses TRBV5-5 and TRBJ2-2, with D possibly TRBD2 on 6 matching bases. CDR3 length equals 15 residues. The germline V gene has CDR1 SGHKS and CDR2 YYEKEE (reference sequence). Trimming took off 6 bases at V and 1 base at J, with 13 bases between the two ends. CDR3 residues: CASNEGGGNTGELFF. The CDR3, as DNA: TGTGCCAGCAACGAGGGAGGCGGGAACACCGGGGAGCTGTTTTTT.

This clonotype was recorded many times. The V call is TRBV6-1, the J call TRBJ2-1, with D perhaps TRBD2 (6 bases). The CDR3 totals 15 residues. Trimming stripped 7 bases from V and 9 bases from J, with 22 bases between. The V gene's germline CDR1 is MNHNS and CDR2 SASEGT. CDR3 loop: CASKYSPGVSSEQFF. The CDR3 DNA reads TGTGCCAGCAAATACTCTCCGGGGGTTTCGAGTGAGCAGTTCTTC.

Ten or more counts support this clonotype. The chain couples TRBV12-3 or TRBV12-4 to TRBJ2-1, with 11 bases identical to TRBD2. The CDR3 spans 16 residues. With V trimmed by 7 bases and J by 3 bases, 8 bases remained unmatched. CDR3 nucleotide sequence: TGTGCCAGCACCCCATGGGGGACTAGCGGCTACAATGAGCAGTTCTTC. Its protein is CASTPWGTSGYNEQFF.

This clonotype appeared a single time. The rearrangement joins TRBV6-2 or TRBV6-3 to TRBJ2-2, with 9 bases matching TRBD1. Germline V lookup: CDR1 MNHEY, CDR2 SVGEGT. J was trimmed by 4 bases and V by 1 base; bases with no gene match: 7. CDR3 length equals 17 residues. The CDR3 DNA reads TGTGCCAGCAGTTACTTAGTCGGACAGGGGTCCACCGGGGAGCTGTTTTTT. Its protein product is CASSYLVGQGSTGELFF.

J is TRBJ2-2 and V is TRBV7-3, with no clear D. The CDR3 has 15 amino acids. Trimming stripped 4 bases from V and 6 bases from J, with 15 bases between. Per germline, CDR1 SGHTA and CDR2 FQGTGA. CDR3 region: CASSSFERPAGELFF. The CDR3 DNA follows: TGTGCCAGCAGCTCCTTCGAGCGCCCGGCCGGGGAGCTGTTTTTT. Complete variable domain (other parts from reference TRBV7-3 and TRBJ2-2): GAGVSQTPSNKVTEKGKYVELRCDPISGHTALYWYRQSLGQGPEFLIYFQGTGAADDSGLPNDRFFAVRPEGSVSTLKIQRTERGDSAVYLCASSSFERPAGELFFGEGSRLTVL.

This clonotype was seen ten or more times. V and J are TRBV15 and TRBJ2-3; possibly TRBD1 or TRBD2 for D (6 bases each). The CDR3 has 14 amino acids. Germline V gene lookup returns CDR1 LNHNV and CDR2 YYDKDF (reference sequence). V lost 5 bases and J 8 bases, leaving 17 bases between the germline ends. CDR3 nucleotides: TGTGCCACCAGCGAGGGGGGATGGCAAGGTACGCAGTATTTT. Encoded protein: CATSEGGWQGTQYF.

The chain employs TRBV11-3 and TRBJ1-2, with unresolved D. The CDR3 has 13 residues. Germline V CDR1 and CDR2: SGHNT, YENEEA. Between the trimmed V and J ends, which lost 2 bases and 0 bases, there was a span of 4 bases. The CDR3 sequence: CASSLSSNYGYTF. The CDR3 nucleotides are TGTGCCAGCAGCTTAAGCTCTAACTATGGCTACACCTTC.

The V gene is TRBV20-1, the J gene TRBJ2-7; TRBD2 matches 7 bases. The CDR3 consists of 13 residues. CDR1 and CDR2 (germline): DFQATT, SNEGSKA (reference sequence). Losses at the gene ends were 6 bases for V and 3 bases for J; bases not matched to a gene: 8. The CDR3 coding sequence is TGCAGTGCCGGCGGGTCTAGCGGCTACGAGCAGTACTTC. This gives the protein CSAGGSSGYEQYF.

At least ten counts were recorded for this clonotype. The gene calls are TRBV7-2 and TRBJ1-4, with 8 bases fitting TRBD1. V lost 0 bases and J lost 7; bases outside the gene matches: 4. Germline-derived CDR1 and CDR2 are SGHTA and FQGNSA. This CDR3 is built from 15 residues. In DNA, the CDR3 is TGTGCCAGCAGCTTAGCGACGACAGGGGCTGAAAAACTGTTTTTT. Residues: CASSLATTGAEKLFF. Based on the CDR3 plus reference TRBV7-2 and TRBJ1-4, the full variable domain is GAGVSQSPSNKVTEKGKDVELRCDPISGHTALYWYRQSLGQGLEFLIYFQGNSAPDKSGLPSDRFSAERTGGSVSTLTIQRTQQEDSAVYLCASSLATTGAEKLFFGSGTQLSVL.

This clonotype was counted at least ten times. The CDR3 DNA reads as TGTGCCAGCAGCTTAGAAGGGGGCGACGGGGCCAACGTCCTGACTTTC. Translating gives CASSLEGGDGANVLTF. The rearrangement links TRBV11-2 to TRBJ2-6, with 7 bases matching TRBD1. With V trimmed by 0 bases and J by 4 bases, 3 bases remained unmatched. This CDR3 has 16 residues. Per germline, CDR1 SGHAT and CDR2 FQNNGV.

Many counts were recorded for this clonotype. The rearrangement uses TRBV6-2 or TRBV6-3 and TRBJ1-3, with D unresolved. V lost 2 bases and J lost 0, with 8 bases in between. The CDR3 consists of 15 residues. Germline V gene data show CDR1 as MNHEY and CDR2 as SVGEGT. CDR3 protein: CASSYLESSGNTIYF. The CDR3 DNA reads TGTGCCAGCAGTTACCTTGAGAGCTCTGGAAACACCATATATTTT.

As concerns this clonotype: The junction does not match germline at one end; this may be a read error. This chain joins TRBV10-3 and TRBJ2-2; D unclear. There are 14 residues in the CDR3. Germline CDR1 reads ENHRY; CDR2 reads SYGVKD. The CDR3 region has the DNA TGTGTCATCTTGGCTGACACCCCGACCGGGGAGCTGTTTTTT. It translates to CVILADTPTGELFF.

The rearrangement joins TRBV6-1 to TRBJ1-2, with a weak D call TRBD1 (6 bases). CDR3 length: 13 residues. Germline V gene lookup returns CDR1 MNHNS and CDR2 SASEGT. Trimming left V 6 bases short and J 3 bases short, with 11 bases between. This chain's CDR3 is CASRKGGHYGYTF. The CDR3 nucleotides are TGTGCCAGCAGGAAAGGGGGACACTATGGCTACACCTTC.

About this clonotype: A much larger clonotype is one base distant, so this may be a read error. The rearrangement uses TRBV12-3 or TRBV12-4 and TRBJ1-4; D is possibly TRBD1 (5 bases). Trimming left V 5 bases short and J 9 bases short, with 19 bases between. The CDR3 consists of 15 residues. CDR3 loop: CASSPSGGEGKKLFF. The CDR3 DNA is TGTGCCAGCAGTCCGAGTGGGGGGGAGGGCAAAAAACTGTTTTTT.

This chain uses TRBV4-1 with TRBJ1-1; weak D call: TRBD1 (5 bases). Germline V gene lookup returns CDR1 MGHRA and CDR2 YSYEKL. V lost 1 base to trimming and J lost 1 base, with 13 bases between them. The CDR3 covers 16 residues. The DNA of the CDR3 is TGCGCCAGCAGCCAAGCAGGGATCCAGGGGAACACTGAAGCTTTCTTT. This encodes CASSQAGIQGNTEAFF.

The V gene is TRBV6-1, the J gene TRBJ1-5; the D is unclear. The CDR3 covers 16 residues. Germline assignment: CDR1 MNHNS and CDR2 SASEGT. The V and J ends lost 3 bases and 1 base respectively, with 13 bases between them. The CDR3 sequence: CASSEFWSASNQPQHF. The CDR3 nucleotides read TGTGCCAGCAGTGAGTTCTGGTCTGCGAGCAATCAGCCCCAGCATTTT.